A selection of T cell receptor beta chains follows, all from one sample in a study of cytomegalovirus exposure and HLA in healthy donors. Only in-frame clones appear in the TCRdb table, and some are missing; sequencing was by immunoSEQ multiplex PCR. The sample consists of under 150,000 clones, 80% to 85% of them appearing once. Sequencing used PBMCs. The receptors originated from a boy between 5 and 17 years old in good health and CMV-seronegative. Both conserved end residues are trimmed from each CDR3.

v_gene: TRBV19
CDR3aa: ASSIGLAGEGGPETQY

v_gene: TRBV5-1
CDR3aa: ASSFTVDTEAF

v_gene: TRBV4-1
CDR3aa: ASSQDLAGGTEQF

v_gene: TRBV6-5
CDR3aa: ASSYGSGTKAF

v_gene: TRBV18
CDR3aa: ASSPGTGGLAF

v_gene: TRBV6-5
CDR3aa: ASWRGVGYEQY

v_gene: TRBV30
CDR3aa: AWSLGGQPPLH

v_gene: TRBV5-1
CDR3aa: ASSLVSGSNEQF

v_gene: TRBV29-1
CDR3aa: SVANRGPPHGYT

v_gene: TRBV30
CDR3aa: AWSSRGMYGYT

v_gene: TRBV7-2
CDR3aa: ASSGMGRVGSTDTQY

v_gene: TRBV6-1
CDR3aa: ASSEVGGKANTGELF

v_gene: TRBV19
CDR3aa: ASSILPAGPPYNEQF

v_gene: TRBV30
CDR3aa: AWSELQGGSTEAF

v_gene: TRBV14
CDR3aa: ASSPYYEQY

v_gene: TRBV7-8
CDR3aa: ASSLALAGSYNEQF

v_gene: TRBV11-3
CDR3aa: ASSRRGGTLYEQY

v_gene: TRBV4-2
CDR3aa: ASSQGVAGLNEQF

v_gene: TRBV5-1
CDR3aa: ASSTTQRYSYNEQF

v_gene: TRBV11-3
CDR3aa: ASSPRLAGVAEQY

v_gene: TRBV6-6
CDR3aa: ASSSLDDEQF